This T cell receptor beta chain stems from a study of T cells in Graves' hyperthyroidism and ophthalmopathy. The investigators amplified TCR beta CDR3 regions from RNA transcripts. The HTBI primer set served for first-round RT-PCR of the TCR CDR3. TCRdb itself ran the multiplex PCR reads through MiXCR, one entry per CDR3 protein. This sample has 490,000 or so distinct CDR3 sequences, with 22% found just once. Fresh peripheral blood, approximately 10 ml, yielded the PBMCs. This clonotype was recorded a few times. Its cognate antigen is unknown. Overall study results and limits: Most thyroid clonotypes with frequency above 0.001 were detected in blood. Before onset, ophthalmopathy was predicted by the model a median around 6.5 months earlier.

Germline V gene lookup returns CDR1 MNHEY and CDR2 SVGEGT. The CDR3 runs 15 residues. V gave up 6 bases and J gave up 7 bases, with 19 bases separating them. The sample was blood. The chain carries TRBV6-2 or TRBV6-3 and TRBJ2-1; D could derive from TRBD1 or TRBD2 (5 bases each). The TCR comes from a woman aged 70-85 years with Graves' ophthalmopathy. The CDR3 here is CASSRGQVSGNEQFF. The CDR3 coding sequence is TGTGCCAGCAGCCGGGGCCAGGTGTCTGGAAATGAGCAGTTCTTC.